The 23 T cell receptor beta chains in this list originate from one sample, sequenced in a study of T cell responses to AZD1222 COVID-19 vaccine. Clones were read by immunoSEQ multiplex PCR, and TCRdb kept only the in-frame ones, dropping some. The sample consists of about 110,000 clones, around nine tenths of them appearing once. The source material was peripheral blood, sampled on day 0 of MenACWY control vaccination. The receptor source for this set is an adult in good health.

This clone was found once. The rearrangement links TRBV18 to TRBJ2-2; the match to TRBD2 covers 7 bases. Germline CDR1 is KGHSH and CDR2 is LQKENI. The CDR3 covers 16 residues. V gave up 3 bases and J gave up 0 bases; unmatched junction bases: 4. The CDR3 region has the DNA TGTGCCAGCTCACCCCGCGGGGGACCGAACACCGGGGAGCTGTTTTTT. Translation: CASSPRGGPNTGELFF.

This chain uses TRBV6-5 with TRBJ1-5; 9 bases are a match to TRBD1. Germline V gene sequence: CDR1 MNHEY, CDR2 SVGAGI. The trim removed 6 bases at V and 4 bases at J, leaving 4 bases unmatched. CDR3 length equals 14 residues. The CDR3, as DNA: TGTGCCAGCAGCCTGGGACAGGGAAATCAGCCCCAGCATTTT. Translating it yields CASSLGQGNQPQHF.

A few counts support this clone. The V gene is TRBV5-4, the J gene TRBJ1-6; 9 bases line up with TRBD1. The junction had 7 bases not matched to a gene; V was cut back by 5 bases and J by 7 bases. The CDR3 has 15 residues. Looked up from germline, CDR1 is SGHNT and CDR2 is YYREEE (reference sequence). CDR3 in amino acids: CASRPGQGLNSPLHF. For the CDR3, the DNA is TGTGCCAGCAGACCCGGACAGGGGCTGAATTCACCCCTCCACTTT. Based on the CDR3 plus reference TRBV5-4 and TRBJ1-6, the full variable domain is ETGVTQSPTHLIKTRGQQVTLRCSSQSGHNTVSWYQQALGQGPQFIFQYYREEENGRGNFPPRFSGLQFPNYSSELNVNALELDDSALYLCASRPGQGLNSPLHFGNGTRLTVT.

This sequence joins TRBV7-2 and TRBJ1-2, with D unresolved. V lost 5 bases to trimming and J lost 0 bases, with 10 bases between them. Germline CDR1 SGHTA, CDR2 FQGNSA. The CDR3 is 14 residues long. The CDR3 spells CASSPGWANYGYTF. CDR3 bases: TGTGCCAGCAGCCCGGGATGGGCTAACTATGGCTACACCTTC.

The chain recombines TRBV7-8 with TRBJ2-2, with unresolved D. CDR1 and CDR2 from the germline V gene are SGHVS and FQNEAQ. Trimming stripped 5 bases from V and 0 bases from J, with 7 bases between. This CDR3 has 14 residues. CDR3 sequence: CASSQITNTGELFF. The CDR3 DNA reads TGTGCCAGCAGCCAGATAACGAACACCGGGGAGCTGTTTTTT.

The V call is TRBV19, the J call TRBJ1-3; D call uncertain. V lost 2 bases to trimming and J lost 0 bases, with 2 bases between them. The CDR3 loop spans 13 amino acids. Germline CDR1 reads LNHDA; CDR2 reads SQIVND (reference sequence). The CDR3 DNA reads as TGTGCCAGTAGTATAAACTCTGGAAACACCATATATTTT. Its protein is CASSINSGNTIYF. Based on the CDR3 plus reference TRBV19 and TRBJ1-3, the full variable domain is DGGITQSPKYLFRKEGQNVTLSCEQNLNHDAMYWYRQDPGQGLRLIYYSQIVNDFQKGDIAEGYSVSREKKESFPLTVTSAQKNPTAFYLCASSINSGNTIYFGEGSWLTVV.

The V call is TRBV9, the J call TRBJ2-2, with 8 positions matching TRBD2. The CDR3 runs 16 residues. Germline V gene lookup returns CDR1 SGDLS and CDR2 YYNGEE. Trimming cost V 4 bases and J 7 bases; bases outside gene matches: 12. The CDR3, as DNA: TGTGCCAGCAGCTTTTCCGGACTAGCAACGGGCGGGGAGCTGTTTTTT. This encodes CASSFSGLATGGELFF.

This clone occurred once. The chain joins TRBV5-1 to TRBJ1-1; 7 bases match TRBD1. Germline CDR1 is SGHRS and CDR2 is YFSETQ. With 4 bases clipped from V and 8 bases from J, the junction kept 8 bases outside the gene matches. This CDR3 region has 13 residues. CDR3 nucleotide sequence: TGCGCCAGCAGCCTGAAACCGGGACAGGAAGCTTTCTTT. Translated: CASSLKPGQEAFF.

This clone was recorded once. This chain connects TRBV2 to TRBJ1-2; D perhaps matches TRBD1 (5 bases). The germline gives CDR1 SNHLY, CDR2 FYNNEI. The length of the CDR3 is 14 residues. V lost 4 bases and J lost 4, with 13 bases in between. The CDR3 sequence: CASSGAGDLYGYTF. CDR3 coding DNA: TGTGCCAGCAGTGGAGCGGGGGACCTCTATGGCTACACCTTC.

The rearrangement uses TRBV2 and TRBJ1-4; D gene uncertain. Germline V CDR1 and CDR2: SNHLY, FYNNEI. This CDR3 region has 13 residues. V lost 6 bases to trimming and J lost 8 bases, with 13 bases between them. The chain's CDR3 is CASRRKVGEKLFF. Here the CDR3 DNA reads TGTGCCAGCAGGAGAAAGGTCGGGGAAAAACTGTTTTTT.

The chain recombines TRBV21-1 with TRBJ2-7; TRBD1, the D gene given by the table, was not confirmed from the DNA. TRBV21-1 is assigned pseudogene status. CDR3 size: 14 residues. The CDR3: CASSKGTETYEQYF. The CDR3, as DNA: TGTGCCAGCAGCAAAGGGACAGAAACCTACGAGCAGTACTTC.

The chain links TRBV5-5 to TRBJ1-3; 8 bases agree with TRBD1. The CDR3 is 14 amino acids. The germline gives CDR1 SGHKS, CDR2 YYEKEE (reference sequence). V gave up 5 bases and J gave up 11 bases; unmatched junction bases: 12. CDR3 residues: CASSTDRVQDAIYF. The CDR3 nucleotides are TGTGCCAGCAGTACGGACAGGGTTCAGGATGCCATATATTTT.

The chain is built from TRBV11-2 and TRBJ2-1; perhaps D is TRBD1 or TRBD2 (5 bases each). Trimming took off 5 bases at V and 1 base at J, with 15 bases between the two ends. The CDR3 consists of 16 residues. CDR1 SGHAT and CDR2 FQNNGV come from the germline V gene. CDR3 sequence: CASSEGQWGSYNEQFF. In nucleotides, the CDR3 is TGTGCCAGCAGCGAAGGCCAGTGGGGGTCCTACAATGAGCAGTTCTTC.

The CDR3 region has the DNA TGTGCCAGCAGCTCCGGACTCCTCCTTTCTTCGGACACTGAAGCTTTCTTT. Amino acids: CASSSGLLLSSDTEAFF. The rearrangement joins TRBV5-6 to TRBJ1-1; no clear D gene. The CDR3 is made up of 17 amino acids. Deletions cut 3 bases from V and 3 bases from J, with 21 bases between. From germline, CDR1 is SGHDT and CDR2 YYEEEE.

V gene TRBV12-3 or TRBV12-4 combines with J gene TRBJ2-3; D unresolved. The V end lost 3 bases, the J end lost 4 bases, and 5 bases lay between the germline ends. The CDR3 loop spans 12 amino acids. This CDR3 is CASSLGSDTQYF. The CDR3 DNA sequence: TGTGCCAGCAGTTTGGGGTCAGATACGCAGTATTTT.

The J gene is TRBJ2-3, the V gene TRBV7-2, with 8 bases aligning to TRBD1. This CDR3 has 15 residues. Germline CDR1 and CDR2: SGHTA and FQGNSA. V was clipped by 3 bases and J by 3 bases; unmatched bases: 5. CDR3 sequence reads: CASSFRGQWTDTQYF. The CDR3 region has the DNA TGTGCCAGCAGCTTCAGGGGGCAGTGGACAGATACGCAGTATTTT.

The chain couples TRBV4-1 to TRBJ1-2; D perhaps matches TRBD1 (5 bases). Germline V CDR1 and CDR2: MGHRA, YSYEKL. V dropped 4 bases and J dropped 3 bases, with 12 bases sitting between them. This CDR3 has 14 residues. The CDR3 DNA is TGCGCCAGCAGCCCACAAGAGGGGTACTATGGCTACACCTTC. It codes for CASSPQEGYYGYTF.

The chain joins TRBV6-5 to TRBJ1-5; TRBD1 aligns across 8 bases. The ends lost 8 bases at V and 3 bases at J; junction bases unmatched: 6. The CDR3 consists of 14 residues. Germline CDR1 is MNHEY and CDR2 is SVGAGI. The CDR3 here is CASDGGQANQPQHF. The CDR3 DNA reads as TGTGCCAGCGATGGGGGACAGGCCAATCAGCCCCAGCATTTT.

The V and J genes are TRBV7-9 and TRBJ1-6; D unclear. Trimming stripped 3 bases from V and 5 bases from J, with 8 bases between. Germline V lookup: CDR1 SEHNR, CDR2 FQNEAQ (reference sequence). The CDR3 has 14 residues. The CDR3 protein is CASSFQTDNSPLHF. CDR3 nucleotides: TGTGCCAGCAGCTTCCAGACCGATAATTCACCCCTCCACTTT.

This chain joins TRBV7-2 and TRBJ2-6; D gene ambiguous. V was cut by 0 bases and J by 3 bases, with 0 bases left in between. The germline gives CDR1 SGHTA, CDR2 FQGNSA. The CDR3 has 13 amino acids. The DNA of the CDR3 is TGTGCCAGCAGCTTAGCTGGGGCCAACGTCCTGACTTTC. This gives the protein CASSLAGANVLTF.

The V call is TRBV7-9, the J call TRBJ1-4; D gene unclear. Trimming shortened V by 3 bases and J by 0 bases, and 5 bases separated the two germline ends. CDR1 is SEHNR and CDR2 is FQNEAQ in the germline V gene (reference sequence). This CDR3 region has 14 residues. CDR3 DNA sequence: TGTGCCAGCAGCTTTCATGCAACTAATGAAAAACTGTTTTTT. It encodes CASSFHATNEKLFF. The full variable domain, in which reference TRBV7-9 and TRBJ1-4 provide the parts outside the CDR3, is DTGVSQNPRHKITKRGQNVTFRCDPISEHNRLYWYRQTLGQGPEFLTYFQNEAQLEKSRLLSDRFSAERPKGSFSTLEIQRTEQGDSAMYLCASSFHATNEKLFFGSGTQLSVL.

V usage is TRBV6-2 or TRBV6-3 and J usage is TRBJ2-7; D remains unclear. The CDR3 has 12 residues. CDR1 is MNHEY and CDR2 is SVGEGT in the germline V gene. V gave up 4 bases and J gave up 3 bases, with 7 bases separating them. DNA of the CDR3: TGTGCCAGCAGTTCCCAGTACTACGAGCAGTACTTC. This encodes CASSSQYYEQYF.

The CDR3 region has the DNA TGTGCCAGCAGCGTCGGTGGGCTGCCTCCGGGTGAAAAACTGTTTTTT. It yields the protein CASSVGGLPPGEKLFF. This rearrangement joins TRBV9 to TRBJ1-4; D uncertain. CDR1 is SGDLS, CDR2 YYNGEE, per germline. V lost 2 bases and J lost 7, with 18 bases in between. The CDR3 runs to 16 residues.